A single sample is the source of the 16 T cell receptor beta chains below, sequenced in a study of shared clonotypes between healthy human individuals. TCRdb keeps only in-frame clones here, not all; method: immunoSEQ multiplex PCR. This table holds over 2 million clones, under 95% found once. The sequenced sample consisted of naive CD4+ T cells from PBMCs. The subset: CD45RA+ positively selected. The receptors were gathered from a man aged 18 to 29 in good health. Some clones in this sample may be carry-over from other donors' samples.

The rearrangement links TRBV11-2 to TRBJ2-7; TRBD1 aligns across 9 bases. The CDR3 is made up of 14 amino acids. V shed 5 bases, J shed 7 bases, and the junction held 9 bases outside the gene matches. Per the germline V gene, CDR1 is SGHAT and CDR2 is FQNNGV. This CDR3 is CASSQWTGEGEQYF. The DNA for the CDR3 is TGTGCCAGCAGCCAATGGACAGGGGAGGGTGAGCAGTACTTC.

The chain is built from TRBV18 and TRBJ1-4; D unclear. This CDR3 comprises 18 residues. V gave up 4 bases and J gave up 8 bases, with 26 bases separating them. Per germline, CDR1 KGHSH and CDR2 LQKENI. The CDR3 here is CASSRSSIRAVSGEKLFF. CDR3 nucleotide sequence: TGTGCCAGCTCACGCTCCTCGATTAGAGCCGTATCAGGCGAAAAACTGTTTTTT. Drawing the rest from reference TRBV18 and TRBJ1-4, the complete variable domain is NAGVMQNPRHLVRRRGQEARLRCSPMKGHSHVYWYRQLPEEGLKFMVYLQKENIIDESGMPKERFSAEFPKEGPSILRIQQVVRGDSAAYFCASSRSSIRAVSGEKLFFGSGTQLSVL.

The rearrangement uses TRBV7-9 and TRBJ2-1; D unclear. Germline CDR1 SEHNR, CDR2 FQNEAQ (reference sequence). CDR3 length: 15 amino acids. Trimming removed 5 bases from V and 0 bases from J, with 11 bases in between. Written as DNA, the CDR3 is TGTGCCAGCAGCCAACCATTAAGCTCCTACAATGAGCAGTTCTTC. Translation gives CASSQPLSSYNEQFF.

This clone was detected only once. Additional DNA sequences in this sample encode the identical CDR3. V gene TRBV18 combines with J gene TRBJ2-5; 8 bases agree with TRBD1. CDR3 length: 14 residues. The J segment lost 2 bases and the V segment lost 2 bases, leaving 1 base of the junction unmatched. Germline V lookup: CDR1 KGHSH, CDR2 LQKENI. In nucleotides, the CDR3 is TGTGCCAGCTCACCAACAGGGGGACAAGAGACCCAGTACTTC. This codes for CASSPTGGQETQYF.

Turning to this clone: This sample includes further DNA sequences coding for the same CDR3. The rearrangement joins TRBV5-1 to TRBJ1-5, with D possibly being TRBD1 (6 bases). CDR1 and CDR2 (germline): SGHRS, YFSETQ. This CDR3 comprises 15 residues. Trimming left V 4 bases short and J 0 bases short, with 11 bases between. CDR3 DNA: TGCGCCAGCAGCCCAGGACAGAATAGCAATCAGCCCCAGCATTTT. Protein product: CASSPGQNSNQPQHF.

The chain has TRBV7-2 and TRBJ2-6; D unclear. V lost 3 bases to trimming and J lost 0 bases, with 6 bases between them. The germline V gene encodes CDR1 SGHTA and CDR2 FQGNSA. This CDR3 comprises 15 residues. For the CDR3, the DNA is TGTGCCAGCAGCTTTGCAAGCTCTGGGGCCAACGTCCTGACTTTC. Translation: CASSFASSGANVLTF.

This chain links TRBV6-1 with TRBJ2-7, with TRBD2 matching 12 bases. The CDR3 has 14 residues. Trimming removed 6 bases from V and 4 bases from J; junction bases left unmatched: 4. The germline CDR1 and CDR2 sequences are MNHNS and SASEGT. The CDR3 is CASSSSGRAYEQYF. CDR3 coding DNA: TGTGCCAGCAGCTCTAGCGGGAGGGCATACGAGCAGTACTTC.

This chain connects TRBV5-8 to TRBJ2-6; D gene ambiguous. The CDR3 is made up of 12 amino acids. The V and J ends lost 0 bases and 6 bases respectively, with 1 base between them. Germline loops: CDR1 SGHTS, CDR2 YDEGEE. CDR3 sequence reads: CASSLVANVLTF. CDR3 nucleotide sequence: TGTGCCAGCAGCTTGGTGGCCAACGTCCTGACTTTC.

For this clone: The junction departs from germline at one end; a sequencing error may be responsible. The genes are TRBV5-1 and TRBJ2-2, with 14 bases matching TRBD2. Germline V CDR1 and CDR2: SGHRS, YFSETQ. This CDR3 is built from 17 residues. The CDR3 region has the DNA TGCGCCAGCAGACAAGGACTAGCGGGAGGAGGAGGCGGGGAGTTGTTTTTT. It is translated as CASRQGLAGGGGGELFF.

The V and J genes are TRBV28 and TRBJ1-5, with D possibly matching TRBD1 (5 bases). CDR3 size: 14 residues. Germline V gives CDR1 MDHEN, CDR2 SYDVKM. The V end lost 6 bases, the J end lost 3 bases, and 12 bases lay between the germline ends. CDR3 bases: TGTGCCAGCAGATGGGGGAGAAACAATCAGCCCCAGCATTTT. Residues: CASRWGRNNQPQHF. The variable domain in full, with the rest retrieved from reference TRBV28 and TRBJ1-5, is DVKVTQSSRYLVKRTGEKVFLECVQDMDHENMFWYRQDPGLGLRLIYFSYDVKMKEKGDIPEGYSVSREKKERFSLILESASTNQTSMYLCASRWGRNNQPQHFGDGTRLSIL.

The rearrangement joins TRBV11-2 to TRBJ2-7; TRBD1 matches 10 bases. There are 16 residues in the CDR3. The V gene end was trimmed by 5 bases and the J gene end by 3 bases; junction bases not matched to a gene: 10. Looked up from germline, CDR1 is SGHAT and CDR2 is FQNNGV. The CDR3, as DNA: TGTGCCAGCAGCCCCTCTTTTGGGACAGGGGTCTACGAGCAGTACTTC. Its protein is CASSPSFGTGVYEQYF.

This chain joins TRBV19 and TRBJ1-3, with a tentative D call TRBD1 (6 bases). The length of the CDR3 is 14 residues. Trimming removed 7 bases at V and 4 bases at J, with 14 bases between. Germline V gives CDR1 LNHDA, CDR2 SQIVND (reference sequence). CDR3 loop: CASTGAGSGNTIYF. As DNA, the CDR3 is TGTGCCAGTACGGGGGCAGGGTCGGGAAACACCATATATTTT.

DNA for the CDR3: TGTGCCAGCAGTGAAAGTAGCGGGACAGGGACAACTTTCTTT. Translating gives CASSESSGTGTTFF. V gene TRBV6-1 combines with J gene TRBJ1-1; TRBD1 agrees at 9 bases. Trimming at V came to 2 bases and at J to 12 bases, leaving 10 bases not matched to a gene. The CDR3 totals 14 residues. CDR1 and CDR2 from the germline V gene are MNHNS and SASEGT.

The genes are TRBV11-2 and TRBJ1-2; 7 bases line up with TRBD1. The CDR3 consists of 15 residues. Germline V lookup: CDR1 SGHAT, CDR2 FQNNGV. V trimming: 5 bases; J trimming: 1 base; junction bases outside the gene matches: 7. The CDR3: CASSPGGTDNYGYTF. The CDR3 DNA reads TGTGCCAGCAGCCCAGGGGGGACAGATAACTATGGCTACACCTTC.

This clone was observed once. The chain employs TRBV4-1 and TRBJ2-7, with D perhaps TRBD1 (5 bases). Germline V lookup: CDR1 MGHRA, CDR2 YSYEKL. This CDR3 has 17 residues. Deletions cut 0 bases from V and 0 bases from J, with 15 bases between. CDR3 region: CASSQDRAGLYSYEQYF. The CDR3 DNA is TGCGCCAGCAGCCAAGATAGGGCAGGGCTGTACTCCTACGAGCAGTACTTC.

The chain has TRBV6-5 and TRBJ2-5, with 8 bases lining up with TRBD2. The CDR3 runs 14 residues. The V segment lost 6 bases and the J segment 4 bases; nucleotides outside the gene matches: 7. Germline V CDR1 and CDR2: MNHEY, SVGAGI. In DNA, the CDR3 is TGTGCCAGCAGCAAAGGCGGGGGGAGAGAGACCCAGTACTTC. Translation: CASSKGGGRETQYF.